This TCR beta chain was obtained from a study of blood T cell repertoires in COVID-19. Study-wide context: Italy, Spain and the United States were the sources of the convalescent and acute COVID-19 samples. In each case, the material was cDNA or gDNA derived from T cells, B-cell-depleted T cells, or PBMCs.

As processed by the authors: By means of reference gene primer amplification, nucleated cell counts were estimated. The table came from immunoSEQ multiplex PCR; TCRdb's copy has only in-frame clones and leaves some out. The DNA gave D and trimming, while V, J and clone size come from that table. The repertoire includes about 130,000 clones, 88% of them detected once, and around a tenth sits in the top ten. Germline lookup yields CDR1 MNHEY and CDR2 SMNVEV (reference sequence). CDR3 length: 20 residues. Unmatched junction bases numbered 18, after V lost 4 bases and J lost 4 bases. This TCR derives from a man in his fifties with acute or convalescent COVID-19. The sample consisted of peripheral blood. The J gene is TRBJ2-5, the V gene TRBV27; 13 bases are shared with TRBD2. For the CDR3, the DNA is TGTGCCAGCAGTTCCCGACTAGCGGGAGGAGGCCGGGCGTTGGTAGAGACCCAGTACTTC. Translating it yields CASSSRLAGGGRALVETQYF.